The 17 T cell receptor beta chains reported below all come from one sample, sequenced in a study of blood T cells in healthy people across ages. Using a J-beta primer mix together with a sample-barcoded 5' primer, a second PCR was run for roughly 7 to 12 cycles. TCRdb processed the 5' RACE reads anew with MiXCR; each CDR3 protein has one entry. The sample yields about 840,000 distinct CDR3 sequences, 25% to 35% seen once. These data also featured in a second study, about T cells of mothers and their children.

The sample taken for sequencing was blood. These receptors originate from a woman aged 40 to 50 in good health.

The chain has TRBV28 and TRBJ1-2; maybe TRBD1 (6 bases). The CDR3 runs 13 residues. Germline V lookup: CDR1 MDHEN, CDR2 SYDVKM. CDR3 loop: CATPGQSNYGYTF. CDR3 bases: TGTGCTACCCCGGGACAATCGAACTATGGCTACACCTTC.

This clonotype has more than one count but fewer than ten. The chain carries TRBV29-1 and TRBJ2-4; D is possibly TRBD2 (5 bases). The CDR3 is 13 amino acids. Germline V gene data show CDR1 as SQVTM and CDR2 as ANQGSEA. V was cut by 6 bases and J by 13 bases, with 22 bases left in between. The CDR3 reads CSVGSIGNNEQYF. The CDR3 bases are TGCAGCGTCGGATCCATCGGGAACAATGAGCAGTACTTC.

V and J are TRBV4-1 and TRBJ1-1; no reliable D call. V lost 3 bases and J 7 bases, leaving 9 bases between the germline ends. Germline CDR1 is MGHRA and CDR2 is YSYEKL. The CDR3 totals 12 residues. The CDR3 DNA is TGCGCCAGCAGCCACGGGTCGGTTGAAGCTTTCTTT. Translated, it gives CASSHGSVEAFF.

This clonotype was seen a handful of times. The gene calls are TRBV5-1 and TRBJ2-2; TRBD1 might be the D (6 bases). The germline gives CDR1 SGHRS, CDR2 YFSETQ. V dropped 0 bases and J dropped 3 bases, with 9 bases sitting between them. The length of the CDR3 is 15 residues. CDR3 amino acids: CASSLEGQYTGELFF. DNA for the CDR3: TGCGCCAGCAGCTTGGAAGGACAGTACACCGGGGAGCTGTTTTTT.

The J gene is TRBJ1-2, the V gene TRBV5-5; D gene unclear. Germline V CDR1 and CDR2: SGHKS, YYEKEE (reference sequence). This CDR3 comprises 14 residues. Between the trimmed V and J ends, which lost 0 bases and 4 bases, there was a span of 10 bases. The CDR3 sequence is CASSLGSPGYGYTF. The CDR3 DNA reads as TGTGCCAGCAGCTTGGGGAGCCCGGGCTATGGCTACACCTTC.

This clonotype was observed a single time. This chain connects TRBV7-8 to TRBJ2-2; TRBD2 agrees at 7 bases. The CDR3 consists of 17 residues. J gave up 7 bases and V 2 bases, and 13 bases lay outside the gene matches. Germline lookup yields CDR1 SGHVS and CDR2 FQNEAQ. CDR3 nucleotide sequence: TGTGCCAGCAGCTTAAGGGCCGGGACTAACGGGGTCGGGGAGCTGTTTTTT. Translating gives CASSLRAGTNGVGELFF.

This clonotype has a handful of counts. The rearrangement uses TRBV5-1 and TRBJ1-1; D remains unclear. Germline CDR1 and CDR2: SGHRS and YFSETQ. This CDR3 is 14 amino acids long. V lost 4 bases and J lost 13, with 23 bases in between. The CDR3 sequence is CASSPTSSNPRLFF. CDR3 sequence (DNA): TGCGCCAGCAGCCCGACTTCGTCAAACCCGCGGCTTTTCTTT. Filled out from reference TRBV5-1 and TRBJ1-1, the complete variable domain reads KAGVTQTPRYLIKTRGQQVTLSCSPISGHRSVSWYQQTPGQGLQFLFEYFSETQRNKGNFPGRFSGRQFSNSRSEMNVSTLELGDSALYLCASSPTSSNPRLFFGQGTRLTVV.

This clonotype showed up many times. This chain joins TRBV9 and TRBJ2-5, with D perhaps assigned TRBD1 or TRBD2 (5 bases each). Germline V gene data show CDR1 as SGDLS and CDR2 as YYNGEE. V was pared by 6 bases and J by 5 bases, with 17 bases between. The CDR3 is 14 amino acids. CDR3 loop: CASNPGREWETQYF. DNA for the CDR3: TGTGCCAGCAACCCGGGACGTGAGTGGGAGACCCAGTACTTC. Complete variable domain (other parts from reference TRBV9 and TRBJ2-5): DSGVTQTPKHLITATGQRVTLRCSPRSGDLSVYWYQQSLDQGLQFLIQYYNGEERAKGNILERFSAQQFPDLHSELNLSSLELGDSALYFCASNPGREWETQYFGPGTRLLVL.

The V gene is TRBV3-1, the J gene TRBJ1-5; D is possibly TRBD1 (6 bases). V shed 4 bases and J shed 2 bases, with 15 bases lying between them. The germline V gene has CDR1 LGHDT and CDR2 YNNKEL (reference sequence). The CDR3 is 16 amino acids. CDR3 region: CASSPRMGAGNQPQHF. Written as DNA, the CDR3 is TGTGCCAGCAGCCCCCGGATGGGGGCTGGCAATCAGCCCCAGCATTTT.

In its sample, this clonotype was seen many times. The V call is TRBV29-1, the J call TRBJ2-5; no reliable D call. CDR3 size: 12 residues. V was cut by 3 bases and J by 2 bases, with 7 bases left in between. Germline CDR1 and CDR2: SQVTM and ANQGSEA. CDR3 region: CSVEAEQETQYF. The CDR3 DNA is TGCAGCGTTGAGGCGGAGCAAGAGACCCAGTACTTC.

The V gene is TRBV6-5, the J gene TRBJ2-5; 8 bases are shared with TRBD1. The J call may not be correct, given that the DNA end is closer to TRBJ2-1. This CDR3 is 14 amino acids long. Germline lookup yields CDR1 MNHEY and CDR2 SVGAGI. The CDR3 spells CASSTGTGQETQFF. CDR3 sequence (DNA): TGTGCCAGCAGTACCGGGACAGGCCAAGAGACCCAGTTCTTC.

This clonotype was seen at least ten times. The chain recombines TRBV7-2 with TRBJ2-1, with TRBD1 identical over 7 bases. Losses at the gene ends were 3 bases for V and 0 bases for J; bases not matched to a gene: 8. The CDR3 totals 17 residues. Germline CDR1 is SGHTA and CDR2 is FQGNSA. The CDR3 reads CASSFIGGSSSYNEQFF. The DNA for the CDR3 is TGTGCCAGCAGCTTTATAGGGGGCTCGAGCTCCTACAATGAGCAGTTCTTC.

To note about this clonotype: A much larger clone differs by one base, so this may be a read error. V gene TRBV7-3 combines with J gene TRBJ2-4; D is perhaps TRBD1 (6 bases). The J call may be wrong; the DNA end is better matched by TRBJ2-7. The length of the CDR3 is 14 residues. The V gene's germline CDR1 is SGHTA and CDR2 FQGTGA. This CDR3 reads CVSSPGTSTSEQYF. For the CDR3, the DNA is TGTGTCAGCAGCCCTGGGACATCAACGAGCGAGCAGTACTTC.

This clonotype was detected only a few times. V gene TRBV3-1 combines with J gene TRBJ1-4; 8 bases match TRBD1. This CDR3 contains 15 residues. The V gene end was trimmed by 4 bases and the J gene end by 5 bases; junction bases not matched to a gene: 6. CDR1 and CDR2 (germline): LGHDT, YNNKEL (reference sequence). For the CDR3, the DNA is TGTGCCAGCAGCCCGTACCGGGACAGGAATGAAAAACTGTTTTTT. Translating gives CASSPYRDRNEKLFF.

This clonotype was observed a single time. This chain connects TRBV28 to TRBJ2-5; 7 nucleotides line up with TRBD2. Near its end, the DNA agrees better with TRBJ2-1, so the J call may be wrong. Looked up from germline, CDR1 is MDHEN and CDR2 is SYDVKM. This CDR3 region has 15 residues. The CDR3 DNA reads TGTGCCAGCAGTATGCATACGGGGGGAACGGGTGAGCAGTTCTTC. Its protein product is CASSMHTGGTGEQFF.

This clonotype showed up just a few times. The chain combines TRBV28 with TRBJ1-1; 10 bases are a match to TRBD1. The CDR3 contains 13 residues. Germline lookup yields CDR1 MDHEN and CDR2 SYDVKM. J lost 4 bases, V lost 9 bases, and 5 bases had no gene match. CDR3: CASVGQGGTEAFF. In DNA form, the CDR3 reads TGTGCCAGTGTTGGACAGGGGGGCACTGAAGCTTTCTTT.

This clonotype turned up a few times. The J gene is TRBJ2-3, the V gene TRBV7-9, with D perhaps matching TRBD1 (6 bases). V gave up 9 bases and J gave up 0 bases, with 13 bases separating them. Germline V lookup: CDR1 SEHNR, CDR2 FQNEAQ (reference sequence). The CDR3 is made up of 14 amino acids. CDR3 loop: CASDRSPSTDTQYF. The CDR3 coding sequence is TGTGCCAGTGACAGGTCCCCTAGCACAGATACGCAGTATTTT.